This TCR beta chain is from a study of CD8 T cells in Susac syndrome. Study outcomes and limitations: Among people with Susac, CD8+ clonal expansion was greatest in TEMRA cells and active patients.

The germline V gene has CDR1 DFQATT and CDR2 SNEGSKA (reference sequence). Trimming cost V 5 bases and J 1 base, with 14 bases left between them. CDR3 length: 14 residues. Random hexamers were used to reverse transcribe an amount of roughly 0.45 to 1 ug RNA. The TCR beta CDR3 was amplified by immunoSEQ multiplex PCR across 54 Vbeta, 13 Jbeta. TCRdb re-analysed the immunoSEQ multiplex PCR reads in MiXCR, keeping a single row per CDR3 protein. The sample gives about 53,000 distinct CDR3 sequences, around 95% of which show up once; 0.75% is in the top ten. A note on this clonotype: As yet, its antigen is unknown.

Fulfillment of recently defined diagnostic criteria for definite or probable disease was shown by the patients with Susac syndrome. The specimen was CD8+ T cells from PBMCs. The source of this sequence is a human donor with Susac syndrome. The chain links TRBV20-1 to TRBJ2-5; D remains unclear. The DNA for the CDR3 is TGCAGTGCTGACGGTTGGGCGTCCCAAGAGACCCAGTACTTC. It specifies CSADGWASQETQYF.